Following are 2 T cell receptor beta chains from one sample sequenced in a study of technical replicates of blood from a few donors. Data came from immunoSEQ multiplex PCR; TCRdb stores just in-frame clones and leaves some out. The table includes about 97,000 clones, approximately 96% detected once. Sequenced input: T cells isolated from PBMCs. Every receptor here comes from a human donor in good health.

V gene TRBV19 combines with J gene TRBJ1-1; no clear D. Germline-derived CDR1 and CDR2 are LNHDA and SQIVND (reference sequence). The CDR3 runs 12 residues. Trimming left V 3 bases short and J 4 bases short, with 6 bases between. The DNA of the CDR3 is TGTGCCAGTAGTATCGGGTTCACTGAAGCTTTCTTT. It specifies CASSIGFTEAFF. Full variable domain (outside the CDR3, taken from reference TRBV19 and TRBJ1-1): DGGITQSPKYLFRKEGQNVTLSCEQNLNHDAMYWYRQDPGQGLRLIYYSQIVNDFQKGDIAEGYSVSREKKESFPLTVTSAQKNPTAFYLCASSIGFTEAFFGQGTRLTVV.

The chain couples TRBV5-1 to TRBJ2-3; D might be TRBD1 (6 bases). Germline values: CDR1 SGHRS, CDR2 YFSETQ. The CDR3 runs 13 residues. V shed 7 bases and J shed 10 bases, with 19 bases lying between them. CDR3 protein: CASHLPGANAQYF. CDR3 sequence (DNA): TGCGCCAGCCACCTCCCAGGGGCGAACGCGCAGTATTTT.